This T cell receptor (beta chain) was sequenced during a study of T cell responses to AZD1222 COVID-19 vaccine. Germline V CDR1 and CDR2: SGHDT, YYEEEE. The germline V and J ends were trimmed by 0 bases and 5 bases, with 2 bases remaining between them. CDR3 length equals 11 residues. Regarding the study as a whole: Samples come after the peak T cell response, not at day 14. Recipients of AZD1222 seropositive at baseline numbered only 5 or 6.

Only in-frame clones appear in the TCRdb table, and some are missing; sequencing was by immunoSEQ multiplex PCR. The sample carries 130,000 or so clones, 92% recorded once. As regards this clone: Its antigen is not known.

Material: peripheral blood, obtained on day 0 of AZD1222 vaccination. This chain connects TRBV5-6 to TRBJ2-5; the D is unclear. This TCR was recovered from an adult in good health. The chain's CDR3 is CASSLDETQYF. Here the CDR3 DNA reads TGTGCCAGCAGCTTGGATGAGACCCAGTACTTC.